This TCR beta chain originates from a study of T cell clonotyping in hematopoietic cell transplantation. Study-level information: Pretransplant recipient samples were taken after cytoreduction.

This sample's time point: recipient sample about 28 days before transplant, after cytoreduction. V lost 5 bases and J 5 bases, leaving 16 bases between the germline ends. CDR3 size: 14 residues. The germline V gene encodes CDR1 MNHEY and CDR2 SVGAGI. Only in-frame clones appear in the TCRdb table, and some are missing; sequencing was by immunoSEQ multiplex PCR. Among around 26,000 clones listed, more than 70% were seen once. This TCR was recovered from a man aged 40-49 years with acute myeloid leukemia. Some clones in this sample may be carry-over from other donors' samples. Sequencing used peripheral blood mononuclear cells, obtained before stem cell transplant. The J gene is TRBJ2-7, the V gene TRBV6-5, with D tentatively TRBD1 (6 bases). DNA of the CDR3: TGTGCCAGCAGTGACAGGTGGAGCCGAGACGAGCAGTACTTC. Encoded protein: CASSDRWSRDEQYF.